Included here is one TCR beta chain sequence, with context. This sample was included in a study of CDR3 diversity in severe acne. TCRdb re-called the PCR reads through MiXCR, storing one row per CDR3 protein. Among over 85,000 distinct CDR3 sequences listed, roughly 51% were seen once. The CDR3 sequence is 15 residues long. Germline assignment: CDR1 DFQATT and CDR2 SNEGSKA (reference sequence). J was trimmed by 5 bases and V by 4 bases; bases with no gene match: 12. Input material: blood. This TCR derives from a male donor with acne. V usage is TRBV20-1 and J usage is TRBJ2-7; 9 bases line up with TRBD1. The CDR3 loop is CSAIGGTGRIDEQYF. As DNA, the CDR3 is TGCAGTGCTATAGGGGGGACAGGGAGAATAGACGAGCAGTACTTC.